One sample yielded the 27 T cell receptor beta chains listed below, sequenced in a study of OX40 agonist ivuxolimab in advanced cancers. Here immunoSEQ multiplex PCR was the method, and the copy in TCRdb shows in-frame clones only, minus some. The sample has 75,000 to 100,000 clones, just over 90% seen once. The material sequenced was CD4+ or CD8+ T cells sorted from blood, taken in a trial of the OX40 agonist ivuxolimab. All receptors come from an adult with an advanced solid tumor such as melanoma, head and neck, liver or kidney cancer.

Here the CDR3 reads CASSDQANTEAFF. In DNA, the CDR3 is TGTGCCAGCAGTGATCAGGCGAACACTGAAGCTTTCTTT. The chain carries TRBV2 and TRBJ1-1; no definite D call. The V and J ends lost 3 bases and 1 base respectively, with 6 bases between them. The length of the CDR3 is 13 residues. Germline values: CDR1 SNHLY, CDR2 FYNNEI.

The chain links TRBV9 to TRBJ1-6; D is undetermined. The V gene's germline CDR1 is SGDLS and CDR2 YYNGEE. The germline V and J ends were trimmed by 1 base and 5 bases, with 4 bases remaining between them. The CDR3 has 13 amino acids. The DNA of the CDR3 is TGTGCCAGCAGCGTACAGGATAATTCACCCCTCCACTTT. Protein product: CASSVQDNSPLHF.

The CDR3 region is CASGSRAGQETQYF. In nucleotides, the CDR3 is TGTGCCAGCGGGTCCAGGGCAGGCCAAGAGACCCAGTACTTC. V usage is TRBV6-6 and J usage is TRBJ2-5, with D possibly matching TRBD1 (5 bases). V dropped 8 bases and J dropped 1 base, with 14 bases sitting between them. This CDR3 is 14 amino acids long. Germline V CDR1 and CDR2: MNHNY, SVGAGI (reference sequence).

The chain joins TRBV30 to TRBJ2-2, with TRBD2 matching over 7 bases. Trimming removed 0 bases from V and 1 base from J; junction bases left unmatched: 5. Germline CDR1 is GTSNPN and CDR2 is SVGIG (reference sequence). The CDR3 has 16 amino acids. CDR3 sequence (DNA): TGTGCCTGGAGTGTACTGGCTAGCGGGAACACCGGGGAGCTGTTTTTT. Translated, it gives CAWSVLASGNTGELFF.

This chain uses TRBV5-1 with TRBJ1-1; TRBD1 might be the D (6 bases). The ends were cut back, 4 bases at V and 3 bases at J, with 16 bases in the middle. The CDR3 spans 15 residues. Germline V lookup: CDR1 SGHRS, CDR2 YFSETQ. Written as DNA, the CDR3 is TGCGCCAGCAGCCTCACAGGGTTAGGAGACACTGAAGCTTTCTTT. Its translation is CASSLTGLGDTEAFF.

The chain couples TRBV27 to TRBJ2-1; 10 nucleotides align to TRBD2. This CDR3 contains 15 residues. With 5 bases clipped from V and 4 bases from J, the junction kept 5 bases outside the gene matches. Per germline, CDR1 MNHEY and CDR2 SMNVEV (reference sequence). CDR3 nucleotides: TGTGCCAGCAGTATAGCGGGAGGTGGGTACAATGAGCAGTTCTTC. This gives the protein CASSIAGGGYNEQFF.

The genes are TRBV6-1 and TRBJ2-2; the D is unclear. Trimming removed 3 bases from V and 8 bases from J, with 7 bases in between. CDR1 MNHNS and CDR2 SASEGT come from the germline V gene. This CDR3 has 12 amino acids. CDR3 protein: CASSEDGGELFF. The CDR3 DNA follows: TGTGCCAGCAGTGAGGATGGGGGGGAGCTGTTTTTT.

This chain connects TRBV7-2 to TRBJ2-5; TRBD2 matches at 12 bases. The CDR3 length is 18 residues. Per germline, CDR1 SGHTA and CDR2 FQGNSA. J gave up 4 bases and V 2 bases, and 11 bases lay outside the gene matches. The CDR3 spells CASSLTLLAGGLGETQYF. In DNA, the CDR3 is TGTGCCAGCAGCTTAACACTACTAGCGGGAGGCCTGGGAGAGACCCAGTACTTC.

This clone was observed a handful of times. The CDR3 sequence is CASSLAQGRAEAFF. In DNA, the CDR3 is TGTGCCAGCAGCTTAGCGCAGGGGAGGGCTGAAGCTTTCTTT. V usage is TRBV7-2 and J usage is TRBJ1-1, with D possibly being TRBD1 (6 bases). Trimming pared 0 bases from V and 6 bases from J, leaving 11 bases between. The CDR3 is 14 residues long. Germline V gene lookup returns CDR1 SGHTA and CDR2 FQGNSA. Together with reference TRBV7-2 and TRBJ1-1, the CDR3 gives the full variable domain: GAGVSQSPSNKVTEKGKDVELRCDPISGHTALYWYRQSLGQGLEFLIYFQGNSAPDKSGLPSDRFSAERTGGSVSTLTIQRTQQEDSAVYLCASSLAQGRAEAFFGQGTRLTVV.

The rearrangement uses TRBV5-1 and TRBJ1-4; the D gene is possibly TRBD1 (6 bases). Germline V CDR1 and CDR2: SGHRS, YFSETQ. The CDR3 runs 14 residues. The germline V and J ends were trimmed by 0 bases and 6 bases, with 9 bases remaining between them. CDR3 nucleotides: TGCGCCAGCAGCTTGGAGCGGGGGCATGAAAAACTGTTTTTT. The encoded protein is CASSLERGHEKLFF.

The chain recombines TRBV2 with TRBJ1-1; D gene uncertain. The CDR3 sequence is 13 residues long. Germline V gives CDR1 SNHLY, CDR2 FYNNEI. Trimming took 1 base from V and 2 from J, leaving 5 bases between them. Here the CDR3 reads CASSEGHNTEAFF. The CDR3 DNA sequence: TGTGCCAGCAGTGAAGGACATAACACTGAAGCTTTCTTT.

The V call is TRBV11-2, the J call TRBJ2-3; no reliable D call. This CDR3 has 16 amino acids. Germline assignment: CDR1 SGHAT and CDR2 FQNNGV. The V end was cut by 5 bases, the J end by 3 bases, with 18 bases between. CDR3 in DNA: TGTGCCAGCAGCCAGAGCCGGGCCCCGAGGACAGATACGCAGTATTTT. As protein: CASSQSRAPRTDTQYF. The whole variable domain, filled in from reference TRBV11-2 and TRBJ2-3, reads EAGVAQSPRYKIIEKRQSVAFWCNPISGHATLYWYQQILGQGPKLLIQFQNNGVVDDSQLPKDRFSAERLKGVDSTLKIQPAKLEDSAVYLCASSQSRAPRTDTQYFGPGTRLTVL.

The gene calls are TRBV27 and TRBJ2-5, with D possibly matching TRBD2 (5 bases). The CDR3 totals 14 residues. Germline V lookup: CDR1 MNHEY, CDR2 SMNVEV (reference sequence). Trimming removed 3 bases at V and 5 bases at J, with 13 bases between. The CDR3 sequence: CASSLRLSSETQYF. The DNA of the CDR3 is TGTGCCAGCAGTTTGCGACTAAGTTCGGAGACCCAGTACTTC.

The gene calls are TRBV7-3 and TRBJ2-3, with 12 positions matching TRBD2. From germline, CDR1 is SGHTA and CDR2 FQGTGA. V lost 5 bases and J lost 5; bases outside the gene matches: 5. This CDR3 region has 15 residues. In DNA, the CDR3 is TGTGCCAGCAGCGCCGGACTAGCGGGGAAAGATACGCAGTATTTT. This sequence encodes CASSAGLAGKDTQYF.

V is TRBV2 and J is TRBJ1-3; D is uncertain. CDR1 is SNHLY, CDR2 FYNNEI, per germline. This CDR3 region has 13 residues. V was cut by 4 bases and J by 0 bases, with 4 bases left in between. The CDR3, as DNA: TGTGCCAGCAGTGGCCTCTCTGGAAACACCATATATTTT. It codes for CASSGLSGNTIYF.

The CDR3 loop is CASSFAGGRQETQYF. The CDR3, as DNA: TGCGCCAGCAGCTTTGCGGGAGGGCGACAAGAGACCCAGTACTTC. The chain uses TRBV5-1 and TRBJ2-5; TRBD2 aligns across 9 bases. Germline loops: CDR1 SGHRS, CDR2 YFSETQ. The CDR3 sequence is 15 residues long. V shed 2 bases and J 2 bases; nucleotides not matched to a gene: 4.

The table lists this clone with a count of one. This chain connects TRBV6-6 to TRBJ1-1; D is unresolved. Germline CDR1 and CDR2: MNHNY and SVGAGI (reference sequence). Trimming stripped 6 bases from V and 2 bases from J, with 7 bases between. The CDR3 contains 12 residues. This chain's CDR3 is CASRRPNTEAFF. The CDR3, as DNA: TGTGCCAGCAGGAGACCCAACACTGAAGCTTTCTTT.

The chain has TRBV5-4 and TRBJ2-1; D might be TRBD1 (6 bases). Germline V CDR1 and CDR2: SGHNT, YYREEE (reference sequence). Trimming took off 4 bases at V and 4 bases at J, with 15 bases between the two ends. The CDR3 extends over 15 amino acids. In DNA, the CDR3 is TGTGCCAGCAGCCTGGGGCAGGGGTCATACAATGAGCAGTTCTTC. It encodes CASSLGQGSYNEQFF.

V gene TRBV28 combines with J gene TRBJ2-7, with D unclear. Trimming shortened V by 4 bases and J by 2 bases, and 12 bases separated the two germline ends. Per germline, CDR1 MDHEN and CDR2 SYDVKM. This CDR3 has 14 amino acids. The CDR3 DNA follows: TGTGCCAGCAGTTCCCCGGGCAGTACCTACGAGCAGTACTTC. This codes for CASSSPGSTYEQYF.

The chain joins TRBV28 to TRBJ1-2; the match to TRBD1 covers 7 bases. Losses at the gene ends were 5 bases for V and 6 bases for J; bases not matched to a gene: 9. The CDR3 runs to 14 residues. In germline, CDR1 is MDHEN, CDR2 SYDVKM. CDR3 sequence: CASSTTGQIHGYTF. The CDR3 DNA is TGTGCCAGCAGTACCACGGGACAGATCCATGGCTACACCTTC.

The V gene is TRBV7-9, the J gene TRBJ2-3, with 9 nucleotides matching TRBD2. This CDR3 has 19 amino acids. The J segment lost 0 bases and the V segment lost 0 bases, leaving 10 bases of the junction unmatched. The germline CDR1 and CDR2 sequences are SEHNR and FQNEAQ (reference sequence). CDR3 DNA sequence: TGTGCCAGCAGCTTAGCGCAATATACTAGCGGGTCTAGCACAGATACGCAGTATTTT. It translates to CASSLAQYTSGSSTDTQYF.

CDR3 region: CAILRGKEDEQYF. Written as DNA, the CDR3 is TGTGCCATCTTGAGAGGTAAAGAGGACGAGCAGTACTTC. This chain connects TRBV10-3 to TRBJ2-7, with no clear D. CDR3 length: 13 residues. Per germline, CDR1 ENHRY and CDR2 SYGVKD. V lost 8 bases and J 5 bases, leaving 16 bases between the germline ends.

The chain has TRBV30 and TRBJ2-6; D uncertain. Germline values: CDR1 GTSNPN, CDR2 SVGIG (reference sequence). Trimming removed 2 bases from V and 0 bases from J, with 2 bases in between. CDR3 size: 13 residues. CDR3 nucleotides: TGTGCCTGGAGTATCTCTGGGGCCAACGTCCTGACTTTC. Its protein product is CAWSISGANVLTF.

The rearrangement uses TRBV6-5 and TRBJ1-2, with 7 bases that match TRBD1. The CDR3 runs 14 residues. Germline V gives CDR1 MNHEY, CDR2 SVGAGI. J lost 6 bases, V lost 8 bases, and 12 bases had no gene match. This CDR3 is CASHSTGQSDGYTF. The CDR3 DNA sequence: TGTGCCAGCCACTCGACAGGGCAAAGCGATGGCTACACCTTC.

DNA of the CDR3: TGTGCCAGCAGTGAAGGGGGGGCAGGGGGCGGAGAGACCCAGTACTTC. Translation: CASSEGGAGGGETQYF. This chain uses TRBV25-1 with TRBJ2-5; D is perhaps TRBD1 (8 bases). Germline V gene lookup returns CDR1 MGHDK and CDR2 SYGVNS. The CDR3 loop spans 16 amino acids. V was cut by 2 bases and J by 4 bases, with 17 bases left in between.

Only one count was recorded for this clone. This chain joins TRBV29-1 and TRBJ2-2, with 7 nucleotides matching TRBD1. V shed 4 bases and J 2 bases; nucleotides not matched to a gene: 4. Germline CDR1 is SQVTM and CDR2 is ANQGSEA. The CDR3 sequence is 14 residues long. CDR3 residues: CSVGGQVNTGELFF. Here the CDR3 DNA reads TGCAGCGTTGGCGGACAGGTTAACACCGGGGAGCTGTTTTTT.

CDR3 DNA sequence: TGCGCCAGCAGCCAGGCGGACAGGGGGCGCGGCAATCAGCCCCAGCATTTT. It specifies CASSQADRGRGNQPQHF. This chain joins TRBV4-1 and TRBJ1-5, with TRBD1 identical over 11 bases. CDR1 is MGHRA, CDR2 YSYEKL, per germline. The ends lost 3 bases at V and 2 bases at J; junction bases unmatched: 6. The length of the CDR3 is 17 residues.